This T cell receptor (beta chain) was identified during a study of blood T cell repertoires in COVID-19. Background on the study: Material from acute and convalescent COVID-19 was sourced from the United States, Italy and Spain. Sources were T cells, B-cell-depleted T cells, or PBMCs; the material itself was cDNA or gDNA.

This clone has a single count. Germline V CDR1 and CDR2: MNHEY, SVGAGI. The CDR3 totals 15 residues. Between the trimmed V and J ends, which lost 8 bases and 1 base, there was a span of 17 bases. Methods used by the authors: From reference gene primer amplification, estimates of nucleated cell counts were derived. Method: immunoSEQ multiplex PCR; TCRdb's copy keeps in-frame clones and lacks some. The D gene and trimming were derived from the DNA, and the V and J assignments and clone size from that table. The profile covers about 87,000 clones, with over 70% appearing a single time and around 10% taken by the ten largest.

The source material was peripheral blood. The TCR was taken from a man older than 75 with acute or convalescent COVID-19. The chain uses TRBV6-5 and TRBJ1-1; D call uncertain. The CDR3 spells CASPPGRSPNTEAFF. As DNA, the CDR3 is TGTGCCAGCCCACCGGGAAGGAGTCCGAACACTGAAGCTTTCTTT.